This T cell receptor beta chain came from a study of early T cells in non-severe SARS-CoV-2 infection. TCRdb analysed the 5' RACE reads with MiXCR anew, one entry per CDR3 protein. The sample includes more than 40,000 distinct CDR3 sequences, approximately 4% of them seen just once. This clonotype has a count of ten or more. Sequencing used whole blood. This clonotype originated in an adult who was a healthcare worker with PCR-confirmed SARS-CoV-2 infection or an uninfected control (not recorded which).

CDR3 DNA: TGCGCCAGCAGCTTGGGACAGCGGGGTTTAACAGATACGCAGTATTTT. Protein: CASSLGQRGLTDTQYF. The chain carries TRBV5-1 and TRBJ2-3, with 7 bases lining up with TRBD2. Trimming took 0 bases from V and 3 from J; bases not matched to a gene: 7. Germline V CDR1 and CDR2: SGHRS, YFSETQ. The CDR3 runs 16 residues.